What follows describes a single TCR beta chain. Assay used: immunoSEQ multiplex PCR; TCRdb lists only in-frame clones, some missing. The data show under 300,000 clones, approximately 90% seen once. The sample is drawn from a study of blood T cell repertoires in COVID-19. CDR1 is MRHNA, CDR2 SNTAGT, per germline. V lost 8 bases to trimming and J lost 3 bases; unmatched junction nucleotides: 6. The CDR3 length is 13 residues. Sequencing was done on a sample of peripheral blood. The sequence derives from a man in his fifties or sixties who had recovered from COVID-19. The chain couples TRBV6-4 to TRBJ1-1; 7 positions agree with TRBD1. CDR3 sequence (DNA): TGTGCCAGCGTATCCAGGGGGTACACTGAAGCTTTCTTT. This translates into CASVSRGYTEAFF.